The clone carrying this T cell receptor (beta chain) has ten or more counts. Its antigen is as yet unknown. The sample originates from a study of T cell repertoires in cytomegalovirus infection. Turning to the study itself: Public signatures in TCR beta pointed to CMV infection and matching HLA type.

Study-wide results and limits: The cumulative frequency of public TCR beta families distinguished individuals who carried CMV together with the relevant HLA. CMV-specific TCR beta clonotypes restricted by HLA-C dominated the ex vivo response.

TCRdb reprocessed the reads via MiXCR and lists one record per CDR3 protein. Here the sample spans hundreds of thousands of distinct CDR3 sequences, about a sixth being singletons. The sequence derives from a human donor in good health (CMV status not recorded). Some clones in this sample may be carry-over from other donors' samples. Source material: PBMCs.

The CDR3 DNA sequence: TGTGCCAGCAGGTTTGAGGGAGGCAATCAGCCCCAGCATTTT. This gives the protein CASRFEGGNQPQHF. The chain recombines TRBV12-3 or TRBV12-4 with TRBJ1-5; unclear D gene. The CDR3 is made up of 14 amino acids. V lost 6 bases, J lost 2 bases, and 11 bases lay in between.